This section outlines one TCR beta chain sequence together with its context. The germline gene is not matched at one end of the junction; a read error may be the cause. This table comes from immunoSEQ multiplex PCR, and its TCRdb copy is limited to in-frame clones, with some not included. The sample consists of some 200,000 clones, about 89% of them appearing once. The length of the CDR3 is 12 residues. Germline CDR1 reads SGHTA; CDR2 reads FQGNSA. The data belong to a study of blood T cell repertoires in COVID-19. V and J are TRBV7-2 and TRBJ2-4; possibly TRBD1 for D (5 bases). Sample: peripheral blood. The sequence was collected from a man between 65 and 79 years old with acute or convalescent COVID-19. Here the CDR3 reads CASSPQGALAHF. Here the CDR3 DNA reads TGTGCCAGCAGCCCCCAAGGGGCGCTTGCACACTTC.